The text below deals with one TCR beta chain. Its antigen is unidentified. Healthy bone marrow donors made up the cohort. There were likely unrecorded immune exposures, though donors were nominally healthy when sampled. This entry comes from a study of cytomegalovirus exposure and HLA in healthy donors. Study-level results: Later genetic work tied a missense DCLRE1C variant to beta-chain V and J trimming.

J was trimmed by 2 bases and V by 5 bases; bases with no gene match: 8. This CDR3 has 14 amino acids. Germline-derived CDR1 and CDR2 are SQVTM and ANQGSEA. The PCR had 60 Vbeta and 13 Jbeta primers. Sequenced by immunoSEQ multiplex PCR; TCRdb stores in-frame clones only, minus some. The sample lists fewer than 55,000 clones; approximately 70% were seen once. Sequencing was performed on PBMCs. This clonotype was sampled from a woman aged 45-59 years in good health and CMV-seropositive. The gene calls are TRBV29-1 and TRBJ2-5; 7 bases align to TRBD2. DNA of the CDR3: TGCAGCGTTTCTAAGCGGGGCCCTCAAGAGACCCAGTACTTC. Translating it yields CSVSKRGPQETQYF.